These T cell receptor beta chains were read from a single sample in a study of cytotoxic CD8 clonotypes in ibrutinib-treated CLL. Repertoires were generated with immunoSEQ multiplex PCR, while TCRdb's copy carries only in-frame clones and drops some. Here the sample spans approximately 45,000 clones, approximately 74% being singletons. The source material was PBMCs, sampled after 12 months of ibrutinib treatment. Receptors originate from a human donor with chronic lymphocytic leukemia. CDR3s include the opening cysteine and the closing phenylalanine or tryptophan. Fields, in order: clone size, D gene, V gene, J gene, CDR3 protein, CDR3 DNA. D genes are given only for firm matches. Part of the rows lack a size; the others show once, few, many or a class for expanded clones.

abundance: .; d_gene: TRBD2; v_gene: TRBV2; j_gene: TRBJ2-2; CDR3aa: CASSEARGGLAGGRTGELFF; CDR3nt: TGTGCCAGCAGTGAAGCGCGAGGGGGCCTAGCGGGAGGGCGTACCGGGGAGCTGTTTTTT
abundance: .; d_gene: .; v_gene: TRBV19; j_gene: TRBJ1-5; CDR3aa: CASSMGRHGRGNQPQHF; CDR3nt: TGTGCCAGTAGTATGGGGAGACACGGCAGAGGCAATCAGCCCCAGCATTTT
abundance: .; d_gene: .; v_gene: TRBV28; j_gene: TRBJ1-2; CDR3aa: CASLGPEHYGYTF; CDR3nt: TGTGCCAGCCTTGGTCCAGAGCACTATGGCTACACCTTC
abundance: .; d_gene: TRBD1; v_gene: TRBV5-1; j_gene: TRBJ1-1; CDR3aa: CASSLDRGHTEAFF; CDR3nt: TGCGCCAGCAGCTTGGACAGGGGGCACACTGAAGCTTTCTTT
abundance: .; d_gene: TRBD2; v_gene: TRBV5-4; j_gene: TRBJ2-7; CDR3aa: CASSFRVGRAAYEQYF; CDR3nt: TGTGCCAGCAGCTTCCGTGTCGGGAGGGCGGCGTACGAGCAGTACTTC
abundance: .; d_gene: .; v_gene: TRBV7-2; j_gene: TRBJ2-7; CDR3aa: CASSLVSSYYEQYF; CDR3nt: TGTGCCAGCAGCTTAGTTTCTAGCTACTACGAGCAGTACTTC
abundance: few; d_gene: .; v_gene: TRBV28; j_gene: TRBJ2-7; CDR3aa: CASSPEPGTGTYEQYF; CDR3nt: TGTGCCAGCAGTCCCGAGCCCGGGACGGGAACCTACGAGCAGTACTTC
abundance: few; d_gene: .; v_gene: TRBV2; j_gene: TRBJ2-3; CDR3aa: CASRLDSSTDTQYF; CDR3nt: TGTGCCAGCCGTCTAGACTCTAGCACAGATACGCAGTATTTT
abundance: .; d_gene: .; v_gene: TRBV27; j_gene: TRBJ1-1; CDR3aa: CASRTTGMGEAFF; CDR3nt: TGTGCCAGCAGAACTACAGGGATGGGTGAAGCTTTCTTT
abundance: .; d_gene: TRBD2; v_gene: TRBV4-2; j_gene: TRBJ2-7; CDR3aa: CASSQDLLAGPGEQYF; CDR3nt: TGTGCCAGCAGCCAAGATCTACTAGCGGGACCGGGCGAGCAGTACTTC
abundance: .; d_gene: .; v_gene: TRBV6-1; j_gene: TRBJ1-5; CDR3aa: CASILGYSNQPQHF; CDR3nt: TGTGCCAGCATTCTAGGTTATAGCAATCAGCCCCAGCATTTT
abundance: .; d_gene: TRBD1; v_gene: TRBV11-2; j_gene: TRBJ1-2; CDR3aa: CASSLGGTGIFGYTF; CDR3nt: TGTGCCAGCAGCTTAGGCGGGACAGGGATTTTTGGCTACACCTTC
abundance: .; d_gene: .; v_gene: TRBV11-3; j_gene: TRBJ1-2; CDR3aa: CASSFWVGRGDGYTF; CDR3nt: TGTGCCAGCAGCTTCTGGGTGGGGCGCGGCGACGGCTACACCTTC
abundance: .; d_gene: .; v_gene: TRBV7-9; j_gene: TRBJ2-1; CDR3aa: CASSQSSANSYNEQFF; CDR3nt: TGTGCCAGCAGCCAAAGTAGCGCTAACTCCTACAATGAGCAGTTCTTC
abundance: .; d_gene: .; v_gene: TRBV5-1; j_gene: TRBJ1-1; CDR3aa: CASSSRAMNTEAFF; CDR3nt: TGCGCCAGCAGCTCCAGGGCCATGAACACTGAAGCTTTCTTT
abundance: .; d_gene: .; v_gene: TRBV4-2; j_gene: TRBJ2-7; CDR3aa: CASSQVGGKVAYEQYF; CDR3nt: TGTGCCAGCAGCCAGGTAGGGGGGAAGGTCGCCTACGAGCAGTACTTC
abundance: .; d_gene: TRBD2; v_gene: TRBV19; j_gene: TRBJ2-5; CDR3aa: CASRTHSGGQETQYF; CDR3nt: TGTGCCAGTAGGACTCATTCCGGGGGGCAAGAGACCCAGTACTTC
abundance: few; d_gene: .; v_gene: TRBV5-8; j_gene: TRBJ1-1; CDR3aa: CASSRQTTEAFF; CDR3nt: TGTGCCAGCAGCCGACAGACCACTGAAGCTTTCTTT
abundance: medium-sized; d_gene: .; v_gene: TRBV28; j_gene: TRBJ2-7; CDR3aa: CASSLSQWHSSYEQYF; CDR3nt: TGTGCCAGCAGTCTCTCTCAATGGCACAGCTCCTACGAGCAGTACTTC
abundance: .; d_gene: TRBD2; v_gene: TRBV29-1; j_gene: TRBJ2-2; CDR3aa: CSAGSGATIGELFF; CDR3nt: TGCAGCGCAGGGAGCGGGGCGACAATCGGGGAGCTGTTTTTT
abundance: .; d_gene: .; v_gene: TRBV7-2; j_gene: TRBJ2-2; CDR3aa: CASRGGPGTGELFF; CDR3nt: TGTGCCAGCAGAGGGGGACCAGGGACCGGGGAGCTGTTTTTT
abundance: .; d_gene: TRBD1; v_gene: TRBV10-3; j_gene: TRBJ2-5; CDR3aa: CAISRDRGLQETQYF; CDR3nt: TGTGCCATCAGCCGCGACAGGGGACTCCAAGAGACCCAGTACTTC
abundance: .; d_gene: .; v_gene: TRBV19; j_gene: TRBJ1-1; CDR3aa: CASSMKQGNTEAFF; CDR3nt: TGTGCCAGTAGTATGAAACAGGGGAACACTGAAGCTTTCTTT
abundance: .; d_gene: .; v_gene: TRBV14; j_gene: TRBJ2-3; CDR3aa: CASSSQVSDTQYF; CDR3nt: TGTGCCAGCAGCTCACAGGTCTCAGATACGCAGTATTTT
abundance: .; d_gene: .; v_gene: TRBV10-3; j_gene: TRBJ2-5; CDR3aa: CAIMWRRTDRQETQYF; CDR3nt: TGTGCCATCATGTGGAGACGGACGGATCGCCAAGAGACCCAGTACTTC
abundance: .; d_gene: .; v_gene: TRBV6-4; j_gene: TRBJ2-1; CDR3aa: CASSDSSGVGEQFF; CDR3nt: TGTGCCAGCAGTGACTCGTCGGGGGTTGGTGAGCAGTTCTTC
abundance: .; d_gene: .; v_gene: TRBV16; j_gene: TRBJ1-1; CDR3aa: CASSQGNTEAFF; CDR3nt: TGTGCCAGCAGCCAGGGGAACACTGAAGCTTTCTTT
abundance: .; d_gene: .; v_gene: TRBV29-1; j_gene: TRBJ2-5; CDR3aa: CSVDPGEETQYF; CDR3nt: TGCAGCGTTGACCCGGGGGAAGAGACCCAGTACTTC
abundance: .; d_gene: TRBD1; v_gene: TRBV7-2; j_gene: TRBJ1-1; CDR3aa: CASSILQGAEAFF; CDR3nt: TGTGCCAGCAGCATACTTCAGGGGGCTGAAGCTTTCTTT
abundance: .; d_gene: .; v_gene: TRBV7-8; j_gene: TRBJ1-1; CDR3aa: CASSLGWGDGAFF; CDR3nt: TGTGCCAGCAGCTTAGGTTGGGGGGATGGAGCTTTCTTT
abundance: few; d_gene: .; v_gene: TRBV11-2; j_gene: TRBJ2-7; CDR3aa: CASSLWGEQYF; CDR3nt: TGTGCCAGCAGCTTATGGGGGGAGCAGTACTTC
abundance: few; d_gene: TRBD1; v_gene: TRBV27; j_gene: TRBJ1-2; CDR3aa: CARPLRQGPYTF; CDR3nt: TGTGCCAGGCCTCTGAGACAGGGGCCCTACACCTTC
abundance: .; d_gene: .; v_gene: TRBV11-3; j_gene: TRBJ2-7; CDR3aa: CASSMDGSYEQYF; CDR3nt: TGTGCCAGCAGCATGGACGGGAGTTACGAGCAGTACTTC
abundance: .; d_gene: .; v_gene: TRBV5-1; j_gene: TRBJ2-1; CDR3aa: CASSLDGSSYNEQFF; CDR3nt: TGCGCCAGCAGCTTGGACGGGAGCTCCTACAATGAGCAGTTCTTC
abundance: .; d_gene: .; v_gene: TRBV9; j_gene: TRBJ1-3; CDR3aa: CASSVAGAASSGNTIYF; CDR3nt: TGTGCCAGCAGCGTAGCTGGGGCAGCGAGCTCTGGAAACACCATATATTTT
abundance: .; d_gene: .; v_gene: TRBV5-1; j_gene: TRBJ2-5; CDR3aa: CASSLGIGETQYF; CDR3nt: TGCGCCAGCAGCTTGGGGATTGGCGAGACCCAGTACTTC
abundance: few; d_gene: .; v_gene: TRBV18; j_gene: TRBJ2-7; CDR3aa: CASSSTDYEQYF; CDR3nt: TGTGCCAGCTCATCGACAGATTACGAGCAGTACTTC
abundance: once; d_gene: TRBD2; v_gene: TRBV4-1; j_gene: TRBJ2-3; CDR3aa: CASSQDSRTSGSDWVIDTQYF; CDR3nt: TGCGCCAGCAGCCAAGACTCCCGGACTAGCGGGAGTGATTGGGTGATAGATACGCAGTATTTT
abundance: .; d_gene: .; v_gene: TRBV28; j_gene: TRBJ1-1; CDR3aa: CASSRSGGNTEAFF; CDR3nt: TGTGCCAGTAGTCGTAGTGGGGGGAACACTGAAGCTTTCTTT
abundance: .; d_gene: TRBD2; v_gene: TRBV6-5; j_gene: TRBJ2-7; CDR3aa: CASSPGLAGDYEQYF; CDR3nt: TGTGCCAGCAGCCCGGGACTAGCGGGAGACTACGAGCAGTACTTC
abundance: .; d_gene: .; v_gene: TRBV2; j_gene: TRBJ1-2; CDR3aa: CASSLEGDGYTF; CDR3nt: TGTGCCAGCAGTCTAGAAGGGGATGGCTACACCTTC
abundance: .; d_gene: .; v_gene: TRBV7-2; j_gene: TRBJ2-3; CDR3aa: CASSLQTGTEGGTQYF; CDR3nt: TGTGCCAGCAGCCTCCAGACCGGGACGGAGGGAGGTACGCAGTATTTT
abundance: .; d_gene: TRBD1; v_gene: TRBV6-1; j_gene: TRBJ1-1; CDR3aa: CASSEAGTGGGNTEAFF; CDR3nt: TGTGCCAGCAGTGAAGCTGGGACAGGGGGTGGGAACACTGAAGCTTTCTTT
abundance: medium-sized; d_gene: TRBD2; v_gene: TRBV27; j_gene: TRBJ2-1; CDR3aa: CASSPVAGDSYNEQFF; CDR3nt: TGTGCCAGCAGCCCCGTAGCGGGAGACTCCTACAATGAGCAGTTCTTC
abundance: few; d_gene: .; v_gene: TRBV10-1; j_gene: TRBJ1-5; CDR3aa: CASSAGGNQPQHF; CDR3nt: TGCGCCAGCAGTGCAGGGGGCAATCAGCCCCAGCATTTT
abundance: .; d_gene: TRBD2; v_gene: TRBV9; j_gene: TRBJ2-1; CDR3aa: CASSEGTSGSSYNEQFF; CDR3nt: TGTGCCAGCAGCGAGGGTACTAGCGGAAGCTCCTACAATGAGCAGTTCTTC
abundance: .; d_gene: TRBD2; v_gene: TRBV9; j_gene: TRBJ2-1; CDR3aa: CASSVRASGRGNEQFF; CDR3nt: TGTGCCAGCAGCGTAAGAGCTAGCGGGAGAGGAAATGAGCAGTTCTTC
abundance: few; d_gene: .; v_gene: TRBV2; j_gene: TRBJ1-2; CDR3aa: CASGDYGYTF; CDR3nt: TGTGCCAGCGGGGATTATGGCTACACCTTC
abundance: .; d_gene: .; v_gene: TRBV7-2; j_gene: TRBJ2-5; CDR3aa: CASSSRSEETQYF; CDR3nt: TGTGCCAGCAGCTCCCGGTCTGAGGAGACCCAGTACTTC